This entry concerns a single T cell receptor (beta chain). Antigen unknown. This sample was included in a study of cytomegalovirus exposure and HLA in healthy donors. Findings of the study overall: Cytomegalovirus-associated TCR beta chains were listed, numbering 150 to 200.

Between the trimmed V and J ends, which lost 1 base and 3 bases, there was a span of 9 bases. The germline gives CDR1 ENHRY, CDR2 SYGVKD. This CDR3 comprises 14 residues. 60 Vbeta and 13 Jbeta primers were used in PCR. This table comes from immunoSEQ multiplex PCR, and its TCRdb copy is limited to in-frame clones, with some not included. The sample data list over 200,000 clones. The V call is TRBV10-3, the J call TRBJ1-1, with a tentative D call TRBD1 (6 bases). This clonotype originated in a woman in her 30s in good health and CMV-seropositive. Material: PBMCs. The CDR3 loop reads CAISELTGDTEAFF. For the CDR3, the DNA is TGTGCCATCAGTGAGTTGACAGGTGACACTGAAGCTTTCTTT.